The next 26 T cell receptor beta chains were all read from a single sample in a study of blood T cell repertoires in COVID-19. Here immunoSEQ multiplex PCR was the method, and the copy in TCRdb shows in-frame clones only, minus some. In the table there are a few hundred thousand clones, 88% of which are singletons. Material for sequencing was peripheral blood. These receptors all come from a man between 18 and 35 years old with active or convalescent COVID-19.

The chain carries TRBV5-5 and TRBJ2-7; 7 nucleotides match TRBD1. The CDR3 extends over 13 amino acids. Germline loops: CDR1 SGHKS, CDR2 YYEKEE (reference sequence). Germline trimming cut 6 bases from V and 2 bases from J; bases unmatched to any gene: 5. The CDR3 loop reads CASTQGDTYEQYF. CDR3 DNA sequence: TGTGCCAGCACCCAGGGGGATACCTACGAGCAGTACTTC.

The V call is TRBV9, the J call TRBJ2-5, with D perhaps matching TRBD2 (6 bases). Germline values: CDR1 SGDLS, CDR2 YYNGEE. Trimming removed 3 bases from V and 2 bases from J, with 14 bases in between. This CDR3 spans 15 amino acids. Here the CDR3 reads CASSALGGSQETQYF. The CDR3 nucleotides are TGTGCCAGCAGCGCCCTGGGGGGTTCTCAAGAGACCCAGTACTTC. Based on the CDR3 plus reference TRBV9 and TRBJ2-5, the full variable domain is DSGVTQTPKHLITATGQRVTLRCSPRSGDLSVYWYQQSLDQGLQFLIQYYNGEERAKGNILERFSAQQFPDLHSELNLSSLELGDSALYFCASSALGGSQETQYFGPGTRLLVL.

In its sample, this clone was seen a few times. The J gene is TRBJ1-1, the V gene TRBV4-3, with 11 positions matching TRBD1. This CDR3 spans 15 amino acids. The V segment lost 6 bases and the J segment 1 base; nucleotides outside the gene matches: 4. The V gene's germline CDR1 is LGHNA and CDR2 YSLEER. CDR3 amino acids: CASSWTGGANTEAFF. As DNA, the CDR3 is TGCGCCAGCAGTTGGACAGGGGGCGCGAACACTGAAGCTTTCTTT.

V gene TRBV6-6 combines with J gene TRBJ2-1, with 7 bases matching TRBD1. V shed 5 bases, J shed 5 bases, and the junction held 6 bases outside the gene matches. The CDR3 is 14 residues long. Per germline, CDR1 MNHNY and CDR2 SVGAGI (reference sequence). The CDR3 reads CASSPQTGHNEQFF. The CDR3, as DNA: TGTGCCAGCAGTCCCCAGACAGGGCACAATGAGCAGTTCTTC.

The chain recombines TRBV7-2 with TRBJ1-6; TRBD1 aligns across 8 bases. The CDR3 consists of 18 residues. V was clipped by 5 bases and J by 10 bases; unmatched bases: 19. Germline V gene lookup returns CDR1 SGHTA and CDR2 FQGNSA. CDR3: CASSLPPWSGQGGSPLHF. The DNA for the CDR3 is TGTGCCAGCAGCCTCCCCCCTTGGTCTGGACAGGGCGGATCACCCCTCCACTTT.

This clone was recorded once. The CDR3 region has the DNA TGTGCCAGCAGCGTAGCTGGGGCCGGCAATGAGCAGTTCTTC. Translating it yields CASSVAGAGNEQFF. The V call is TRBV9, the J call TRBJ2-1; possibly TRBD1 for D (5 bases). Looked up from germline, CDR1 is SGDLS and CDR2 is YYNGEE. With 0 bases removed from V and 6 bases from J, the gap between germline ends came to 10 bases. This CDR3 has 14 residues.

The chain has TRBV7-2 and TRBJ2-7; 10 nucleotides match TRBD1. The CDR3 spans 15 residues. Germline CDR1 and CDR2: SGHTA and FQGNSA. The J segment lost 7 bases and the V segment lost 5 bases, leaving 11 bases of the junction unmatched. CDR3 sequence: CASSLRDRGRGEQYF. The CDR3 DNA reads as TGTGCCAGCAGCCTCCGGGACAGGGGCCGGGGTGAGCAGTACTTC.

This clone showed up just once. The V gene is TRBV4-1, the J gene TRBJ1-5; D is undetermined. Germline CDR1 is MGHRA and CDR2 is YSYEKL. The length of the CDR3 is 15 residues. Trimming shortened V by 2 bases and J by 0 bases, and 8 bases separated the two germline ends. The CDR3 reads CASSQSAISNQPQHF. DNA of the CDR3: TGCGCCAGCAGCCAAAGTGCGATTAGCAATCAGCCCCAGCATTTT.

V usage is TRBV9 and J usage is TRBJ2-1; the match to TRBD2 covers 11 bases. V shed 6 bases and J 3 bases; nucleotides not matched to a gene: 5. CDR1 and CDR2 (germline): SGDLS, YYNGEE. The CDR3 is 15 amino acids. The CDR3 bases are TGTGCCAGCACCTATGGGACTAGCGGCTACAATGAGCAGTTCTTC. It codes for CASTYGTSGYNEQFF. The full variable domain, its missing parts supplied by reference TRBV9 and TRBJ2-1, is DSGVTQTPKHLITATGQRVTLRCSPRSGDLSVYWYQQSLDQGLQFLIQYYNGEERAKGNILERFSAQQFPDLHSELNLSSLELGDSALYFCASTYGTSGYNEQFFGPGTRLTVL.

Concerning this clone itself: Other DNA sequences from this sample encode an identical CDR3 as well. The chain links TRBV4-3 to TRBJ1-2; 7 nucleotides match TRBD1. V shed 4 bases and J 0 bases; nucleotides not matched to a gene: 5. The CDR3 is 15 amino acids. Germline-derived CDR1 and CDR2 are LGHNA and YSLEER. CDR3 in amino acids: CASSPRTGANYGYTF. CDR3 sequence (DNA): TGCGCCAGCAGCCCCAGGACAGGAGCTAACTATGGCTACACCTTC.

This rearrangement joins TRBV24-1 to TRBJ1-2; no definite D call. Germline V gene lookup returns CDR1 KGHDR and CDR2 SFDVKD. The CDR3 has 11 amino acids. The CDR3 nucleotides read TGTGATAACCGGGTGCTGGGTGGCTACACCTTC. Protein: CDNRVLGGYTF.

The DNA of the CDR3 is TGTGCCAGCAGCAAGGGACAGGGGAGCACAGATACGCAGTATTTT. It codes for CASSKGQGSTDTQYF. The rearrangement joins TRBV5-8 to TRBJ2-3; TRBD1 aligns across 10 bases. From germline, CDR1 is SGHTS and CDR2 YDEGEE. The CDR3 extends over 15 amino acids. Trimming removed 4 bases from V and 0 bases from J; junction bases left unmatched: 2.

Points on this clone: One end of the junction does not line up with germline, which may come from a read error. This chain connects TRBV9 to TRBJ1-1; 8 nucleotides align to TRBD1. The V gene's germline CDR1 is SGDLS and CDR2 YYNGEE. This CDR3 contains 18 residues. The CDR3 DNA sequence: TGTGTCAGCAGCGTAAATGTCGGACAGGGAGGAGTGAACACTGAAGCTTTCTTT. This translates into CVSSVNVGQGGVNTEAFF.

This chain uses TRBV7-6 with TRBJ1-2, with 8 bases fitting TRBD1. The V and J ends lost 5 bases and 2 bases, in that order; junction bases with no gene match: 10. This CDR3 region has 16 residues. Looked up from germline, CDR1 is SGHVS and CDR2 is FNYEAQ. The CDR3 reads CASSPTGGQGNYGYTF. The CDR3 DNA sequence: TGTGCCAGCAGCCCAACCGGAGGACAGGGAAACTATGGCTACACCTTC.

This chain links TRBV5-4 with TRBJ2-2; no firm D call. The CDR3 contains 14 residues. Germline-derived CDR1 and CDR2 are SGHNT and YYREEE (reference sequence). Trimming cost V 2 bases and J 7 bases, with 12 bases left between them. CDR3 loop: CASSFRQTGGELFF. The CDR3 nucleotides read TGTGCCAGCAGCTTCAGACAAACCGGCGGGGAGCTGTTTTTT.

The genes are TRBV27 and TRBJ1-6, with 8 nucleotides matching TRBD1. The germline gives CDR1 MNHEY, CDR2 SMNVEV (reference sequence). CDR3 length: 15 residues. Losses at the gene ends were 5 bases for V and 3 bases for J; bases not matched to a gene: 3. The CDR3 sequence is CASSDTGGYNSPLHF. The CDR3 coding sequence is TGTGCCAGCAGTGATACAGGGGGCTATAATTCACCCCTCCACTTT.

The chain links TRBV4-1 to TRBJ1-2; D remains unclear. Between the trimmed V and J ends, which lost 0 bases and 8 bases, there was a span of 10 bases. The CDR3 extends over 13 amino acids. CDR1 MGHRA and CDR2 YSYEKL come from the germline V gene. The CDR3 DNA reads TGCGCCAGCAGCCAAGATAGTCCTTTGGGCTACACCTTC. Its protein is CASSQDSPLGYTF.

In this sample, this clone turned up a few times. CDR3 loop: CASSEDRVTNEQYF. CDR3 bases: TGCGCCAGCAGCGAGGACAGGGTGACCAACGAGCAGTACTTC. The V gene is TRBV10-1, the J gene TRBJ2-7; TRBD1 agrees at 8 bases. V trimming: 6 bases; J trimming: 5 bases; junction bases outside the gene matches: 9. The germline V gene has CDR1 WNHNN and CDR2 SYGVQD (reference sequence). This CDR3 has 14 amino acids.

V gene TRBV7-2 combines with J gene TRBJ2-3; TRBD2 agrees at 10 bases. The CDR3 has 17 amino acids. J lost 6 bases, V lost 5 bases, and 14 bases had no gene match. Germline V gene lookup returns CDR1 SGHTA and CDR2 FQGNSA. Here the CDR3 DNA reads TGTGCCAGCAGCCCGGGGCTAGCGGGGGCGATAAGTGATACGCAGTATTTT. Amino acid sequence: CASSPGLAGAISDTQYF.

J is TRBJ1-2 and V is TRBV2, with D perhaps matching TRBD1 (5 bases). Germline V gene sequence: CDR1 SNHLY, CDR2 FYNNEI. The V end lost 1 base, the J end lost 6 bases, and 21 bases lay between the germline ends. CDR3 length: 17 amino acids. This chain's CDR3 is CASSEVSRTLEGDGYTF. The CDR3 DNA reads TGTGCCAGCAGTGAAGTTAGCAGGACACTCGAAGGGGATGGCTACACCTTC. The whole variable domain, remainder taken from reference TRBV2 and TRBJ1-2, is EPEVTQTPSHQVTQMGQEVILRCVPISNHLYFYWYRQILGQKVEFLVSFYNNEISEKSEIFDDQFSVERPDGSNFTLKIRSTKLEDSAMYFCASSEVSRTLEGDGYTFGSGTRLTVV.

The table lists this clone with a few counts. Within the sample, other DNA sequences also encode this same CDR3. The chain couples TRBV19 to TRBJ1-1; possibly TRBD1 for D (5 bases). This CDR3 spans 14 amino acids. V was trimmed by 1 base and J by 4 bases, leaving 10 bases between them. Germline V lookup: CDR1 LNHDA, CDR2 SQIVND (reference sequence). DNA for the CDR3: TGTGCCAGTAGTATAGGATTGGGGGGCACTGAAGCTTTCTTT. Amino acid sequence: CASSIGLGGTEAFF.

Worth noting for this clone: Compared with germline, one end of the junction differs, possibly owing to a read error. This CDR3 is CSVCLHSNNEQFF. For the CDR3, the DNA is TGCAGCGTTTGTCTCCACTCCAACAATGAGCAGTTCTTC. This rearrangement joins TRBV29-1 to TRBJ2-1; the D is unclear. This CDR3 region has 13 residues. Germline V gene lookup returns CDR1 SQVTM and CDR2 ANQGSEA.

The genes are TRBV12-3 or TRBV12-4 and TRBJ1-6; no definite D call. This CDR3 contains 13 residues. The V and J ends lost 3 bases and 14 bases respectively, with 14 bases between them. This chain's CDR3 is CASSLGSRTTLHF. DNA for the CDR3: TGTGCCAGCAGTTTGGGGAGTCGGACCACCCTCCACTTT.

The DNA of the CDR3 is TGTGCCAGCAGCCAAGAAGTCAGGGGGCCGAATTCACCCCTCCACTTT. Residues: CASSQEVRGPNSPLHF. This chain joins TRBV14 and TRBJ1-6; TRBD1 matches at 8 bases. The CDR3 contains 16 residues. CDR1 and CDR2 from the germline V gene are SGHDN and FVKESK. Trimming took 0 bases from V and 7 from J; bases not matched to a gene: 5.

The chain has TRBV2 and TRBJ1-2, with 11 bases fitting TRBD1. The germline V gene has CDR1 SNHLY and CDR2 FYNNEI. The CDR3 is 16 residues long. V lost 9 bases to trimming and J lost 4 bases; unmatched junction nucleotides: 13. CDR3 DNA: TGTGCCAGGGGGACAGGGGGAATCTTTTCGGGCTATGGCTACACCTTC. Protein: CARGTGGIFSGYGYTF.

This clone was observed once. The chain uses TRBV9 and TRBJ2-1; D is ambiguous. The germline CDR1 and CDR2 sequences are SGDLS and YYNGEE. The CDR3 loop spans 13 amino acids. Trimming pared 3 bases from V and 8 bases from J, leaving 12 bases between. CDR3 in amino acids: CASSEYTADEQFF. For the CDR3, the DNA is TGTGCCAGCAGCGAATACACCGCCGATGAGCAGTTCTTC.